This TCR beta chain derives from a study of OX40 agonist ivuxolimab in advanced cancers. Method: immunoSEQ multiplex PCR; TCRdb's copy keeps in-frame clones and lacks some. The data hold tens of thousands of clones, with approximately 90% observed a single time. The investigators sampled blood at baseline, at cycle 4 day 1, and at cycle 7 day 1. J was trimmed by 5 bases and V by 2 bases; bases with no gene match: 4. CDR1 and CDR2 from the germline V gene are SQVTM and ANQGSEA. This CDR3 is 14 amino acids long. V and J are TRBV29-1 and TRBJ2-1, with TRBD2 matching over 9 bases. The input for sequencing was CD4+ or CD8+ T cells sorted from blood, taken in a trial of the OX40 agonist ivuxolimab. The source of this sequence is an adult with an advanced solid tumor such as melanoma, head and neck, liver or kidney cancer. CDR3 DNA sequence: TGCAGCGTTGAAAAGCGGGAGGCCAACAATGAGCAGTTCTTC. It translates to CSVEKREANNEQFF.